These 10 T cell receptor beta chains came from one sample sequenced in a study of T-cell reconstitution after alpha-beta-depleted transplantation in children. Construction of the TCRbeta library involved unique molecular identifiers. TCRdb called the PCR reads again in MiXCR, with one record for every CDR3 protein. The sample carries about 540,000 distinct CDR3 sequences, 25% to 30% recorded once. The sequenced sample was PBMCs, obtained before TCRalphabeta/CD19-depleted stem cell transplant. Receptors originate from a boy under three years old with Wiskott-Aldrich syndrome, due to receive a stem cell transplant.

The rearrangement links TRBV7-2 to TRBJ1-5; D unclear. The CDR3 extends over 17 amino acids. From germline, CDR1 is SGHTA and CDR2 FQGNSA. Trimming cost V 4 bases and J 0 bases, with 16 bases left between them. The CDR3 nucleotides are TGTGCCAGCAGCTCCATTTTGGGAACCTTTAGCAATCAGCCCCAGCATTTT. Protein: CASSSILGTFSNQPQHF.

This clonotype was seen only a few times. The genes are TRBV27 and TRBJ1-2, with a weak D call TRBD1 (6 bases). Trimming shortened V by 5 bases and J by 4 bases, and 20 bases separated the two germline ends. The germline V gene has CDR1 MNHEY and CDR2 SMNVEV (reference sequence). There are 16 residues in the CDR3. The CDR3 region is CASSPKPRGLTYGYTF. The CDR3 DNA reads TGTGCCAGCAGTCCGAAACCCAGGGGACTAACCTATGGCTACACCTTC.

This chain uses TRBV20-1 with TRBJ1-4; D gene ambiguous. The CDR3 sequence is 13 residues long. In germline, CDR1 is DFQATT, CDR2 SNEGSKA (reference sequence). V gave up 6 bases and J gave up 7 bases, with 15 bases separating them. CDR3 sequence: CSAELGAREKLFF. DNA of the CDR3: TGCAGTGCGGAATTGGGAGCACGTGAAAAACTGTTTTTT.

This clonotype came up a few times. The chain carries TRBV6-1 and TRBJ1-2, with no clear D. V lost 2 bases, J lost 5 bases, and 9 bases lay in between. Germline V lookup: CDR1 MNHNS, CDR2 SASEGT. This CDR3 is built from 13 residues. The CDR3 protein is CASSEQEEYGYTF. CDR3 coding DNA: TGTGCCAGCAGTGAACAGGAGGAGTATGGCTACACCTTC.

CDR3 loop: CASSDTSGRSQFF. Here the CDR3 DNA reads TGTGCCAGCAGCGATACTAGCGGGAGGTCTCAATTCTTC. This chain connects TRBV7-6 to TRBJ2-1; 12 bases are shared with TRBD2. CDR1 and CDR2 (germline): SGHVS, FNYEAQ. J gave up 16 bases and V 5 bases, and 9 bases lay outside the gene matches. The CDR3 runs to 13 residues.

In its sample, this clonotype was seen once. The chain recombines TRBV11-2 with TRBJ2-2; 7 nucleotides align to TRBD2. The trim removed 2 bases at V and 0 bases at J, leaving 9 bases unmatched. This CDR3 comprises 18 residues. Germline values: CDR1 SGHAT, CDR2 FQNNGV. The CDR3 here is CASSLWISGPTNTGELFF. CDR3 coding DNA: TGTGCCAGCAGCTTATGGATTAGCGGGCCGACGAACACCGGGGAGCTGTTTTTT.

DNA for the CDR3: TGTGCCAGCAGCCCCATTCGGGACAGATACAATGAGCAGTTCTTC. The encoded protein is CASSPIRDRYNEQFF. The rearrangement uses TRBV7-7 and TRBJ2-1; TRBD1 aligns across 7 bases. The CDR3 has 15 residues. The germline CDR1 and CDR2 sequences are SSHAT and FNYEAQ (reference sequence). With V trimmed by 5 bases and J by 4 bases, 8 bases remained unmatched.

This clonotype was picked up a small number of times. This chain connects TRBV20-1 to TRBJ2-7, with TRBD2 identical over 14 bases. V lost 3 bases and J lost 1; bases outside the gene matches: 8. The CDR3 runs to 17 residues. CDR1 DFQATT and CDR2 SNEGSKA come from the germline V gene (reference sequence). CDR3 DNA: TGCAGTGCTAGGACTAGCGGGAGGGCCTTAGCTTCCTACGAGCAGTACTTC. Its translation is CSARTSGRALASYEQYF.

This clonotype was found a few times. CDR3 sequence (DNA): TGTGCCAGCAACGGACAGGGGATGGGAGAGACCCAGTACTTC. As protein: CASNGQGMGETQYF. This chain uses TRBV12-3 or TRBV12-4 with TRBJ2-5; 9 bases map to TRBD1. The CDR3 has 14 residues. J lost 4 bases, V lost 7 bases, and 7 bases had no gene match.

This clonotype showed up just a few times. The CDR3 sequence is CASSLEVAREVGYTF. The CDR3 coding sequence is TGTGCCAGCAGCTTAGAAGTGGCCCGAGAGGTCGGCTACACCTTC. This chain joins TRBV11-2 and TRBJ1-2; D not resolved. Between the trimmed V and J ends, which lost 0 bases and 8 bases, there was a span of 16 bases. Germline lookup yields CDR1 SGHAT and CDR2 FQNNGV. The CDR3 sequence is 15 residues long.